This is a list of T cell receptor beta chains from one sample in a study of naive and memory T cell subsets. TCRdb ran MiXCR on the UMI-ligation and nested PCR reads and lists one entry per CDR3 protein. Of over 130,000 distinct CDR3 sequences listed, approximately 21% are singletons. The sequenced sample consisted of naive CD8+ T cells from blood. These receptors were collected from a human donor in good health. CDR3s include the opening cysteine and the closing phenylalanine or tryptophan. A D gene is named only where the DNA matches it firmly. Clone size, where shown, is once, few, many, or a class for clones that have expanded.

TRBV29-1	TRBD2	.	TRBJ2-1	CSVEYGGRAVNEQFF	TGCAGCGTTGAATATGGCGGGAGGGCCGTCAATGAGCAGTTCTTC
TRBV6-5	.	.	TRBJ2-6	CASSTVYSGANVLTF	TGTGCCAGCAGTACGGTGTACTCTGGGGCCAACGTCCTGACTTTC
TRBV5-1	TRBD1	.	TRBJ2-2	CASSEGQRSTGELFF	TGCGCCAGCTCTGAGGGACAGAGAAGCACCGGGGAGCTGTTTTTT
TRBV24-1	TRBD1	.	TRBJ2-1	CATSDLDGTGVHEQFF	TGTGCCACCAGTGATTTGGACGGGACAGGGGTCCATGAGCAGTTCTTC
TRBV29-1	.	.	TRBJ2-5	CSVEGSEAMETQYF	TGCAGCGTTGAAGGTTCAGAGGCTATGGAGACCCAGTACTTC
TRBV28	TRBD1	.	TRBJ1-5	CASSLWGTENQPQHF	TGTGCCAGCAGTTTATGGGGGACAGAGAATCAGCCCCAGCATTTT
TRBV5-1	TRBD2	few	TRBJ2-5	CASSRGTSGSIYF	TGCGCCAGCAGCAGAGGAACTAGCGGATCGATATACTTC
TRBV6-6	TRBD1	few	TRBJ2-7	CASSYFGQASYEQYF	TGTGCCAGCAGTTACTTTGGACAGGCCTCCTACGAGCAGTACTTC
TRBV7-2	TRBD1	few	TRBJ2-7	CASSLVPGGGYEQYF	TGTGCCAGCAGCTTAGTTCCAGGGGGCGGCTACGAGCAGTACTTC
TRBV30	.	few	TRBJ1-1	CAWSQGYTEAFF	TGTGCCTGGAGTCAGGGGTACACTGAAGCTTTCTTT
TRBV29-1	.	.	TRBJ2-5	CSVNTQETQYF	TGCAGCGTTAACACCCAAGAGACCCAGTACTTC
TRBV6-5	TRBD1	.	TRBJ1-1	CASSGQGLNTEAFF	TGTGCCAGCTCGGGACAGGGGCTGAACACTGAAGCTTTCTTT
TRBV4-1	.	few	TRBJ1-6	CASSQGSGSPLHF	TGCGCCAGCAGCCAGGGATCAGGTTCACCCCTCCACTTT
TRBV28	.	.	TRBJ2-7	CASSLLDRATGYEQYF	TGTGCCAGCAGTTTATTAGATAGGGCAACAGGCTACGAGCAGTACTTC
TRBV20-1	.	.	TRBJ2-7	CSARVPSSYEQYF	TGCAGTGCTAGAGTCCCAAGCTCCTACGAGCAGTACTTC
TRBV12-3/TRBV12-4	TRBD1	.	TRBJ1-5	CASSPETGINQPQHF	TGTGCCAGCAGTCCTGAGACAGGGATCAATCAGCCCCAGCATTTT
TRBV30	.	.	TRBJ2-7	CAWSRAGLSDEQYF	TGTGCCTGGAGTAGGGCAGGGCTGTCGGACGAGCAGTACTTC
TRBV12-5	TRBD2	.	TRBJ2-1	CASGLVITGTTSTNEQFF	TGTGCTAGTGGTTTGGTGATAACCGGGACTACTTCAACAAATGAGCAGTTCTTC
TRBV19	.	.	TRBJ1-2	CASSIRPNYGYTF	TGTGCCAGTAGTATACGGCCGAACTATGGCTACACCTTC
TRBV28	.	.	TRBJ1-1	CASRVVNTEAFF	TGTGCCAGCAGGGTGGTGAACACTGAAGCTTTCTTT
TRBV11-1	.	few	TRBJ2-6	CASSLGSLNVLTF	TGTGCCAGCAGCTTAGGATCTTTAAACGTCCTGACTTTC
TRBV5-1	TRBD1	.	TRBJ1-2	CATHPGQGYYGYTF	TGCGCCACTCACCCGGGACAGGGTTACTATGGCTACACCTTC
TRBV11-1	TRBD2	once	TRBJ2-3	CASSLAREEDTQYF	TGTGCCAGCAGCTTAGCGCGGGAGGAGGATACGCAGTATTTT
TRBV9	.	few	TRBJ2-3	CASSHHDGGGTDTQYF	TGTGCCAGCAGCCACCACGACGGGGGCGGCACAGATACGCAGTATTTT
TRBV6-6	TRBD1	.	TRBJ2-7	CASSPTGGDYEQYF	TGTGCCAGCAGTCCGACAGGGGGTGACTACGAGCAGTACTTC
TRBV7-9	.	.	TRBJ1-1	CASSLNHEAFF	TGTGCCAGCAGCTTAAATCATGAAGCTTTCTTT
TRBV28	TRBD1	few	TRBJ1-5	CASSVTITGGRGQPQHF	TGTGCCAGCAGTGTTACGATTACAGGGGGACGGGGTCAGCCCCAGCATTTT
TRBV20-1	TRBD2	.	TRBJ2-7	CSARILGGGYEQYF	TGCAGTGCTAGAATCCTTGGCGGGGGATACGAGCAGTACTTC
TRBV12-3/TRBV12-4	.	few	TRBJ1-2	CASSPGLGWGYTF	TGTGCCAGCAGTCCTGGACTGGGCTGGGGCTACACCTTC
TRBV5-4	.	.	TRBJ2-1	CASSPDTGIYNEQFF	TGTGCCAGCAGCCCGGACACGGGTATATACAATGAGCAGTTCTTC
TRBV19	.	.	TRBJ2-1	CASSIDLSRRVQFF	TGTGCCAGTAGTATAGATCTATCGAGGAGGGTGCAGTTCTTC
TRBV6-6	.	.	TRBJ2-5	CARSAGKGETQYF	TGTGCCAGGTCCGCAGGGAAAGGGGAGACCCAGTACTTC
TRBV2	TRBD1	few	TRBJ2-6	CATRTGGAAGANVLTF	TGTGCCACTAGGACAGGGGGCGCCGCTGGGGCCAACGTCCTGACTTTC
TRBV20-1	.	few	TRBJ2-1	CSLGIDEQFF	TGCAGTCTGGGGATAGATGAGCAGTTCTTC
TRBV29-1	.	.	TRBJ2-1	CSGLWGEVWYNEQFF	TGCAGCGGTTTATGGGGAGAGGTGTGGTACAATGAGCAGTTCTTC
TRBV7-6	TRBD1	few	TRBJ1-2	CASSPITGGDGYTF	TGTGCCAGCAGCCCTATTACAGGGGGCGATGGCTACACCTTC
TRBV29-1	.	few	TRBJ2-3	CSVEAIVRDTQYF	TGCAGCGTTGAAGCCATAGTGCGAGATACGCAGTATTTT
TRBV7-9	TRBD1	few	TRBJ1-1	CASSVQGAGVNTEAFF	TGTGCCAGCAGCGTACAGGGGGCGGGGGTGAACACTGAAGCTTTCTTT
TRBV6-5	.	.	TRBJ2-2	CASRANVLSGELFF	TGTGCCAGCAGGGCGAATGTTTTGTCCGGGGAGCTGTTTTTT
TRBV28	.	many	TRBJ2-3	CASSSTDTQYF	TGTGCCAGCAGCTCCACAGATACGCAGTATTTT
TRBV12-3/TRBV12-4	.	.	TRBJ2-1	CASSPVGGREYNEQFF	TGTGCCAGCAGCCCGGTGGGGGGCAGGGAATACAATGAGCAGTTCTTC
TRBV15	TRBD2	.	TRBJ2-5	CATSRGLAGQETQYF	TGTGCCACCAGCAGAGGACTAGCGGGGCAAGAGACCCAGTACTTC
TRBV13	TRBD2	few	TRBJ2-1	CASSSAGGPFYNEQFF	TGTGCCAGCAGCTCAGCGGGAGGGCCATTCTACAATGAGCAGTTCTTC
TRBV4-2	TRBD2	few	TRBJ2-7	CASSQDGLAGAYEQYF	TGTGCCAGCAGCCAAGATGGGCTAGCGGGGGCCTACGAGCAGTACTTC
TRBV3-1	TRBD1	few	TRBJ1-5	CASSGQGKDQPQHF	TGTGCCAGCAGCGGACAGGGGAAGGATCAGCCCCAGCATTTT
TRBV9	TRBD2	.	TRBJ2-7	CASSVTSGHSYEQYF	TGTGCCAGCAGCGTAACTAGCGGGCATTCCTACGAGCAGTACTTC
TRBV7-9	.	.	TRBJ1-1	CASSPAPTGNTEAFF	TGTGCCAGCAGCCCCGCCCCGACGGGGAACACTGAAGCTTTCTTT
TRBV7-8	TRBD1	few	TRBJ2-7	CASSLWGTGGGNYEQYF	TGTGCCAGCAGCTTATGGGGGACAGGGGGTGGAAACTACGAGCAGTACTTC
TRBV25-1	TRBD1	.	TRBJ2-7	CASSRGTGETYEQYF	TGTGCCAGCAGTAGAGGGACAGGTGAAACCTACGAGCAGTACTTC
TRBV7-2	.	few	TRBJ1-1	CASSDQNTEAFF	TGTGCCAGCAGCGACCAGAACACTGAAGCTTTCTTT
TRBV20-1	.	few	TRBJ2-1	CSADPGVGARGSSYNEQFF	TGCAGTGCGGATCCGGGAGTGGGGGCGAGAGGATCTTCCTACAATGAGCAGTTCTTC
TRBV7-9	.	.	TRBJ2-5	CAGGAGLESPETQYF	TGTGCCGGCGGGGCGGGACTTGAATCCCCAGAGACCCAGTACTTC
TRBV20-1	.	.	TRBJ2-3	CSALDSLYTDTQYF	TGCAGTGCCCTGGACAGCTTGTACACAGATACGCAGTATTTT
TRBV27	.	.	TRBJ2-1	CASSGGSPSYNEQFF	TGTGCCAGCAGTGGCGGTTCCCCTTCCTACAATGAGCAGTTCTTC
TRBV7-6	.	.	TRBJ2-6	CASSLVPSGANVLTF	TGTGCCAGCAGCTTAGTTCCCTCTGGGGCCAACGTCCTGACTTTC
TRBV20-1	.	.	TRBJ2-2	CSARDQERSNTGELFF	TGCAGTGCTAGAGATCAAGAGCGGAGTAACACCGGGGAGCTGTTTTTT
TRBV11-3	.	few	TRBJ2-1	CASSSRFGEQFF	TGTGCCAGCAGCTCCCGTTTCGGTGAGCAGTTCTTC
TRBV12-3/TRBV12-4	.	.	TRBJ2-7	CASSSNRDAYEQYF	TGTGCCAGCAGTAGTAACCGGGACGCCTACGAGCAGTACTTC
TRBV29-1	TRBD2	few	TRBJ2-1	CSVEGSLREILRDEQFF	TGCAGCGTTGAAGGGTCCTTGCGGGAGATATTGAGGGATGAGCAGTTCTTC